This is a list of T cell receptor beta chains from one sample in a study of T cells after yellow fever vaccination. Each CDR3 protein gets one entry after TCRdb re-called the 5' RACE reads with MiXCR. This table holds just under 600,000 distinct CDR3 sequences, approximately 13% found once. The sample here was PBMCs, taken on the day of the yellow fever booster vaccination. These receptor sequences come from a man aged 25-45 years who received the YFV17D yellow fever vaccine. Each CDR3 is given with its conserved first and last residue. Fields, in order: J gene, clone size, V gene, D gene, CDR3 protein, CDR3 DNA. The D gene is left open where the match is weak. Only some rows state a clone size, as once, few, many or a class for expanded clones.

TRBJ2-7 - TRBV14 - CASSPTGLISYEQYF TGTGCCAGCAGCCCAACGGGACTCATATCCTACGAGCAGTACTTC
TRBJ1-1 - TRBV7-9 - CATRTQITEAFF TGTGCAACGAGGACCCAGATAACTGAAGCTTTCTTT
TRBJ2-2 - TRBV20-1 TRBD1 CSARAPGQDTGELFF TGCAGTGCTAGGGCACCGGGACAGGACACCGGGGAGCTGTTTTTT
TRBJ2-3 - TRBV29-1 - CSVEDGRRYTDTQYF TGCAGCGTTGAAGACGGCAGGCGTTACACAGATACGCAGTATTTT
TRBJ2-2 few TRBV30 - CAWRRAAGTGELFF TGTGCCTGGAGACGGGCCGCGGGCACCGGGGAGCTGTTTTTT
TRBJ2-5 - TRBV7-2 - CASTAGAGSTQYF TGTGCCAGCACCGCGGGGGCGGGGTCTACCCAGTACTTC
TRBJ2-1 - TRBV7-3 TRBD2 CASSPSGEFF TGTGCCAGCAGCCCTAGCGGCGAATTCTTC
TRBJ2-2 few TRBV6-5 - CASSYRVLSGNTGELFF TGTGCCAGCAGTTACCGGGTGCTCAGCGGGAACACCGGGGAGCTGTTTTTT
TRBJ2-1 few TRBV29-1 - CSVGEGDEQFF TGCAGCGTTGGAGAGGGGGATGAGCAGTTCTTC
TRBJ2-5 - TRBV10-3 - CAIRLGAGETQYF TGTGCCATCAGGTTAGGGGCAGGGGAGACCCAGTACTTC
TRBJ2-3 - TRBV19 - CASRGPFTDTQYF TGTGCCAGCCGTGGGCCGTTCACAGATACGCAGTATTTT
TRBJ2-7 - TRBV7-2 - CASSSLTTSSYEQYF TGTGCCAGCAGCTCGTTAACTACCTCCTCCTACGAGCAGTACTTC
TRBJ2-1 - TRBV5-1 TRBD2 CASSFGTSNYNEQFF TGCGCCAGCAGCTTTGGGACTAGCAACTACAATGAGCAGTTCTTC
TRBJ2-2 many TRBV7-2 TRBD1 CASSLRGGDTGELFF TGTGCCAGCAGCTTGCGAGGGGGCGACACCGGGGAGCTGTTTTTT
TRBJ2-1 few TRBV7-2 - CASSLRDWTPNEQFF TGTGCCAGCAGCTTACGGGACTGGACCCCCAATGAGCAGTTCTTC
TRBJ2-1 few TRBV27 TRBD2 CASSLLAYRGPRTSGRYNEQFF TGTGCCAGCAGTTTATTAGCCTACAGAGGACCCAGGACTAGCGGGAGGTACAATGAGCAGTTCTTC
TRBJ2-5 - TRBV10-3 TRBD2 CAIRGAGQETQYF TGTGCCATCAGGGGAGCGGGGCAAGAGACCCAGTACTTC
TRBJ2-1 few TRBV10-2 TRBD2 CASRWGRAAEQFF TGCGCCAGCAGATGGGGGAGGGCCGCTGAGCAGTTCTTC
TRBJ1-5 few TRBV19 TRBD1 CASTIGGGYINQPQHF TGTGCCAGTACCATAGGAGGGGGCTATATCAATCAGCCCCAGCATTTT
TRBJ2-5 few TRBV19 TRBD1 CASSSGQAGETQYF TGTGCCAGTAGTTCGGGACAGGCGGGGGAGACCCAGTACTTC
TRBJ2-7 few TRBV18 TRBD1 CASSPGDRGYEQYF TGTGCCAGCTCACCAGGGGACAGGGGATACGAGCAGTACTTC
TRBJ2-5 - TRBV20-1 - CSARSPAGAGETQYF TGCAGTGCTAGATCCCCTGCGGGCGCGGGGGAGACCCAGTACTTC
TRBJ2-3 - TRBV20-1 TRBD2 CSVLAGAITDTQYF TGCAGTGTTCTAGCGGGCGCCATCACAGATACGCAGTATTTT
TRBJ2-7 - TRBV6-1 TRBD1 CASSDRDRVDYEQYF TGTGCCAGCAGTGACCGGGACAGGGTGGACTACGAGCAGTACTTC
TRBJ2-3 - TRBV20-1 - CSAPGPLPDTDTQYF TGCAGTGCCCCCGGCCCCCTCCCGGACACAGATACGCAGTATTTT
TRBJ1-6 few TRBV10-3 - CAIRQERWDSPLHF TGTGCCATCAGGCAGGAAAGGTGGGATTCACCCCTCCACTTT
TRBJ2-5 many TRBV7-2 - CASSNRALGTQYF TGTGCCAGCAGCAACCGGGCCCTAGGGACCCAGTACTTC
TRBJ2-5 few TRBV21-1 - CASRLAGEGEETQYF TGTGCCAGCAGACTAGCGGGAGAGGGAGAAGAGACCCAGTACTTC
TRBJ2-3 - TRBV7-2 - CASSLGSRGDTQYF TGTGCCAGCAGCCTTGGCTCGAGGGGGGATACGCAGTATTTT
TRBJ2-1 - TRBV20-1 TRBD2 CSVVTSGSSYNEQFF TGCAGTGTCGTTACTAGCGGCAGCTCCTACAATGAGCAGTTCTTC
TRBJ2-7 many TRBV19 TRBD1 CATRDRTYEQYF TGTGCCACCCGGGACAGGACCTACGAGCAGTACTTC
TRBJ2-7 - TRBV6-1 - CATRGTRDYEQYF TGTGCCACCAGGGGGACTAGAGACTACGAGCAGTACTTC
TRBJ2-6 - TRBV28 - CASSSPGGVGANVLTF TGTGCCAGCAGTAGCCCTGGGGGCGTTGGGGCCAACGTCCTGACTTTC
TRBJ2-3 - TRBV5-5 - CASSTAPPDTQYF TGTGCCAGCAGTACGGCCCCCCCAGATACGCAGTATTTT